The present T cell receptor (beta chain) was sequenced within a study of tumor and adjacent non-tumor tissue in lung cancer (dated by TCRdb to the late 2010s). Regarding the complete study: Of the cohort, some 12 patients had adenocarcinoma, 2 had squamous cell carcinoma and 1 had small cell lung cancer. Among the roughly 15 patients, ages ranged from roughly 31 to 85 years, about 10 were men and 5 were women, and disease was TNM stage I to III. Sequencing produced fewer than 150,000,000 productive TCRbeta reads in total, an average of about 3.8 million reads per sample. Using bulk TCRbeta repertoires from over 14 lung cancer patients, the study set lung tumor tissue side by side with matched distant non-tumor lung tissue. TCRbeta CDR3 sequencing was performed on roughly 27 paired specimens, with one tumor sample and one normal lung sample collected per patient.

What the study reported, not specific to this receptor: Peripheral blood was not sequenced, so blood TCRbeta repertoires in these lung cancer patients were not examined. Tumor tissue showed significantly greater TCR diversity (inverse Simpson) than normal lung tissue (roughly 430 vs 170, P = 0.0075, Mann-Whitney U test). Neither the sequencing platform nor unique molecular identifiers are named or mentioned anywhere in the methods. TCR diversity was significantly higher in younger patients, and greater tumor TCR diversity was associated with shorter overall survival and shorter disease-free survival. Only about 15 patients were in the cohort, and the authors stated that larger samples and more detailed clinical data are needed. A significantly larger cumulative share of the repertoire was made up by the top 100 clones in normal lung than in tumor tissue.

RNA was isolated from bulk unsorted tissue, and RNA quality was assessed with a NanoDrop ND-1000 and an Agilent 2100. The donors were newly diagnosed lung cancer patients admitted for thoracic surgery in China from August to November 2014 who had not received prior chemotherapy. Anyone who had undergone radiotherapy or chemotherapy before, or who had another cancer at the same time, was left out of the study. Surgical tissue pieces of roughly 1-2 cm3 were preserved in RNAlater solution and stored at -80 °C until use. From the germline V gene, CDR1 is SGHNT and CDR2 is YENEEA. The CDR3 extends over 15 residues, inclusive of both ends. Only the CDR3 portion is preserved as DNA: 45 bases, with reading frame beginning at the first base. About this clonotype: Its antigen remains unidentified. As the CDR3 is not closed by the conserved phenylalanine or tryptophan, this likely results from a read error.

The library was prepared using multiplex PCR. TCRdb records Illumina HiSeq 2500 as the sequencer. TCRbeta libraries were constructed through three rounds of nested PCR with primers (Table S4) according to protocols modified from ARM-PCR. Before sequencing, PCR products of 200-500 bp were cut from the gel and purified using the QIAquick gel extraction kit. The authors' analysis ran thus. Reads were cleaned using Trimmomatic, were merged into complete CDR3 sequences using FLASH, and were assigned to V(D)J germline segments using MiTCR. Clonal diversity was calculated as the inverse Simpson's index using VDJtools. Productive reads were defined as in-frame sequences without a premature stop codon. TCRdb itself trimmed the public reads at Q25 with fastp, ran MiXCR and retained productive beta chains. Each record represents a unique CDR3 protein, reported with the most common genes and DNA among its rows. TCRdb's processing, not the study's, gives the V and J calls here. Within this sample are 120,000 or so distinct CDR3 sequences, with 55% to 75% of them counted one time only. The ten top clones hold 13% of the sample.

This TCR was recovered from a man under 40 with non-small cell lung cancer. The sample consisted of lung tumor tissue. Recombination connected TRBV11-3 to TRBJ1-1; TRBD1 is possibly the D segment (6 matching bases). The CDR3 reads CASTTRDRSNAEAFI. The base sequence is TGTGCCAGCACCACCAGAGACAGGTCGAACGCTGAAGCTTTCATT.